The TCR beta chain under discussion was sequenced for a study of blood T cell repertoires in COVID-19. This clone has a single count. Living in roughly 25 US areas, the participants were between about 18 and 95 years of age. Donors were grouped by their self-reported clinical history. Two negative PCRs, clearance, or symptom resolution characterized the recovered Cohort 3 donors. Original analysis: Reference gene primer amplification in the assay estimated nucleated cell counts. The protocol was immunoSEQ multiplex PCR, while the TCRdb copy is restricted to in-frame clones and leaves out a portion. That table furnishes V, J and clone size, whereas the DNA furnished D and trimming. This sample yields over 250,000 clones, of which approximately 89% are seen a single time; approximately 2.4% belongs to the top ten. The germline gives CDR1 MNHEY, CDR2 SMNVEV (reference sequence). Unmatched junction bases numbered 10, after V lost 3 bases and J lost 8 bases. The CDR3 sequence is 15 residues long.

The gene calls are TRBV27 and TRBJ1-2, with TRBD1 matching 9 bases. Sequencing was done on a sample of PBMCs or T cells enriched from blood (not recorded which). The TCR originated in a woman in her late teens or twenties who had recovered from COVID-19. The CDR3 is CASSFISDRGTGYTF. CDR3 DNA sequence: TGTGCCAGCAGTTTTATTTCCGACAGGGGGACCGGCTACACCTTC.